These T cell receptor beta chains were read from a single sample in a study of cytomegalovirus exposure and HLA in healthy donors. Some clones are missing from TCRdb's copy, which holds only in-frame ones; the method was immunoSEQ multiplex PCR. This table holds approximately 120,000 clones, about 76% found once. The source material was PBMCs. Receptor source: a middle-aged man in good health and CMV-seronegative. Each CDR3 is given with its conserved first and last residue.

V gene	J gene	CDR3 protein
TRBV6-5	TRBJ1-2	CASSYRQGPNIYGYTF
TRBV5-1	TRBJ1-2	CASSQGGTGTYGYTF
TRBV10-3	TRBJ2-7	CATPGATYEQYF
TRBV6-1	TRBJ1-6	CASSERAGASSYNSPLHF
TRBV29-1	TRBJ1-1	CSVEYLGGDTEAFF
TRBV10-3	TRBJ1-1	CAINGGRDTEAFF
TRBV4-1	TRBJ1-3	CASSQGLPIAGNTIYF
TRBV7-8	TRBJ1-5	CASSQHIERYNQPQHF
TRBV6-6	TRBJ2-1	CASSWTSGGVFNEQFF
TRBV13	TRBJ2-5	CASSLTSVETQYF
TRBV4-2	TRBJ2-5	CASSQELGLAGETQYF
TRBV9	TRBJ2-7	CASSAESGQGSYEQYF
TRBV9	TRBJ1-6	CASSPGFTYNSPLHF
TRBV6-5	TRBJ2-5	CASSLNPGVETQYF
TRBV5-6	TRBJ1-3	CASSYSRAGNTIYF
TRBV11-3	TRBJ2-3	CASSSGTSGYTQYF
TRBV2	TRBJ1-2	CASMADRDYGYTF
TRBV2	TRBJ1-5	CASSTGGGNQPQHF
TRBV6-5	TRBJ1-1	CASSRGTENTEAFF
TRBV4-3	TRBJ2-4	CASSQGASGGSAKNIQYF
TRBV2	TRBJ1-2	CASSEGILQYGYTF
TRBV6-4	TRBJ1-4	CASSPTGSNEKLFF
TRBV5-4	TRBJ2-7	CASSLDTGTRQYEQYF
TRBV5-1	TRBJ2-5	CASTPGLGGEQYF
TRBV27	TRBJ2-7	CASSPGTGGYEQYF
TRBV19	TRBJ2-5	CASSLGRQAGTQYF
TRBV7-9	TRBJ2-7	CASSPGTGILAYEQYF
TRBV6-6	TRBJ2-1	CASSYSRWGQYNEQFF
TRBV4-3	TRBJ2-7	CASSQGGLGYEQYF
TRBV28	TRBJ1-5	CASSLSGVQPQHF
TRBV4-1	TRBJ1-1	CASSPSFRGMNIEAFF
TRBV7-6	TRBJ2-7	CASSYLGGGAYEQYF
TRBV10-3	TRBJ1-1	CAISESVGGMNTEAFF
TRBV7-6	TRBJ2-5	CASSLGLARETQYF
TRBV7-2	TRBJ1-6	CASSFGGGRGNSPLHF
TRBV5-4	TRBJ1-1	CASSPPRRGTGTGVSTEAFF
TRBV4-2	TRBJ1-1	CASSHGGDTEAFF
TRBV7-8	TRBJ1-5	CASSLAGGRNQPQHF
TRBV30	TRBJ2-2	CAWRGKGRREYTGELFF
TRBV6-6	TRBJ2-3	CASSSGGAGDTQYF
TRBV18	TRBJ2-2	CASSQSPLGGATGELFF